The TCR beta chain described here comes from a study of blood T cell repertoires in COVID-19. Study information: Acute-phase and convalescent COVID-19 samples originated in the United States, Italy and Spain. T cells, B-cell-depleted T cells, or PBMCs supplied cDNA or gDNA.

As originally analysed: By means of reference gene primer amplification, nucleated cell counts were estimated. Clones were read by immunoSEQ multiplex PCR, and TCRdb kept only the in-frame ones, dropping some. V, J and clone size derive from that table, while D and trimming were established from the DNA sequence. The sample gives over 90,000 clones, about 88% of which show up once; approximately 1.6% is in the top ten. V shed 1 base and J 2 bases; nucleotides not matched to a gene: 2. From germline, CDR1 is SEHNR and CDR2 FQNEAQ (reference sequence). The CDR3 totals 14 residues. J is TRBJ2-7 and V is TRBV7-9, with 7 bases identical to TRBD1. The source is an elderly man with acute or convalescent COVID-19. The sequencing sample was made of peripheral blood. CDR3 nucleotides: TGTGCCAGCAGCTTAGTGGGACAGACCTACGAGCAGTACTTC. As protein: CASSLVGQTYEQYF.